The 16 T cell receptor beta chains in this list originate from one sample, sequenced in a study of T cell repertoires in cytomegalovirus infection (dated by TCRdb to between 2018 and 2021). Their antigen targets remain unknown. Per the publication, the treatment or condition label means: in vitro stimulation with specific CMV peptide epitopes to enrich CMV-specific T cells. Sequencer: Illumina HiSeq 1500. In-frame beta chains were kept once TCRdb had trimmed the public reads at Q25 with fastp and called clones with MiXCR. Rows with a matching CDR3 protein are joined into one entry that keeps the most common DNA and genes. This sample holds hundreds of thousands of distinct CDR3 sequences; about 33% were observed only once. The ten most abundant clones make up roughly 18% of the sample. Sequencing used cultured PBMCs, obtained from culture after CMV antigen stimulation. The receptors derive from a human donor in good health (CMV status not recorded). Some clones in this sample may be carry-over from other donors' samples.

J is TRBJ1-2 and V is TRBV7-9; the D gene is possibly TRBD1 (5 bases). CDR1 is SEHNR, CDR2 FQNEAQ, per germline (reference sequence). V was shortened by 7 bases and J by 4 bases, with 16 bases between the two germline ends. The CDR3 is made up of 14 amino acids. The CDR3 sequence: CASTTATEPYGYTF. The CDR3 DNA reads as TGTGCCAGCACCACAGCGACAGAGCCCTATGGCTACACCTTC.

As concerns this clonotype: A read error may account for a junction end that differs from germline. CDR3: CASSSQGAGDYGYTF. CDR3 DNA: TGTGCCAGCAGCTCACAGGGGGCTGGTGACTATGGCTACACCTTC. The chain is built from TRBV5-3 and TRBJ1-2, with 9 nucleotides matching TRBD1. TRBV5-3 is an ORF; its function is uncertain. There are 15 residues in the CDR3.

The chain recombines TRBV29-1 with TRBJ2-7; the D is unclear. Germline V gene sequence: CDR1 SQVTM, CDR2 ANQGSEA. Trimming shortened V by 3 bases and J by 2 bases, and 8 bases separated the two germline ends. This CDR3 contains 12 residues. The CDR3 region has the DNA TGCAGCGTTGAGGACGGCACCTACGAGCAGTACTTC. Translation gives CSVEDGTYEQYF.

CDR3 coding DNA: TGCGCCAGCAGTGAGGAGCAGGGGATCTTTCAAGATACGCAGTATTTT. This encodes CASSEEQGIFQDTQYF. The chain combines TRBV10-2 with TRBJ2-3; D may be TRBD1 (6 bases). The CDR3 contains 16 residues. Germline V CDR1 and CDR2: WSHSY, SAAADI. Trimming took off 2 bases at V and 5 bases at J, with 17 bases between the two ends.

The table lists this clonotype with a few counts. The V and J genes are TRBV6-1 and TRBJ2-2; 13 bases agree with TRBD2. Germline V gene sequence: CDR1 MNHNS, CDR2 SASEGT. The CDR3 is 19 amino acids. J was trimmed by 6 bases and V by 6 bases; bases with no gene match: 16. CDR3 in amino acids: CASSRQGTLAGGPSGELFF. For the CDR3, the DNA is TGTGCCAGCAGCAGACAGGGGACACTAGCGGGAGGGCCATCCGGGGAGCTGTTTTTT.

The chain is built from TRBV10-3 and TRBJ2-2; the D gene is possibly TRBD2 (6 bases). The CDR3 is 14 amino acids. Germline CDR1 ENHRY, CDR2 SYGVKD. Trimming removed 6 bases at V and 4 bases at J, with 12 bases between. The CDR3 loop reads CAIRGTEPTGELFF. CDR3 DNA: TGTGCCATCAGGGGGACTGAGCCCACCGGGGAGCTGTTTTTT.

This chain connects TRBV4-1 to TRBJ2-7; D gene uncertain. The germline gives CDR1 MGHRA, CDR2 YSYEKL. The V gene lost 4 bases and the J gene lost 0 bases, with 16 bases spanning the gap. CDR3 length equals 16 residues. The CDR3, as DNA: TGCGCCAGCAGCCGTCCTCCGGTGGCCTACTCCTACGAGCAGTACTTC. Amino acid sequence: CASSRPPVAYSYEQYF.

In DNA, the CDR3 is TGTGCCAGCTCCCTCCGCCCGGGACTAGCGGTCTACGAGCAGTACTTC. This sequence encodes CASSLRPGLAVYEQYF. The chain links TRBV18 to TRBJ2-7; 11 bases align to TRBD2. With V trimmed by 6 bases and J by 3 bases, 10 bases remained unmatched. The CDR3 has 16 amino acids. CDR1 is KGHSH and CDR2 is LQKENI in the germline V gene.

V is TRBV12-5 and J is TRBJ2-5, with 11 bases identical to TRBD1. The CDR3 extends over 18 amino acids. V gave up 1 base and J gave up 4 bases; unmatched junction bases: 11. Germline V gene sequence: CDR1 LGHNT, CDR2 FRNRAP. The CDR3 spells CASGLDRTGGAFGETQYF. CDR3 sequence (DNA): TGTGCTAGTGGTTTGGACAGGACAGGGGGCGCTTTTGGAGAGACCCAGTACTTC. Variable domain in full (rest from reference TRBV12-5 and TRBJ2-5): DARVTQTPRHKVTEMGQEVTMRCQPILGHNTVFWYRQTMMQGLELLAYFRNRAPLDDSGMPKDRFSAEMPDATLATLKIQPSEPRDSAVYFCASGLDRTGGAFGETQYFGPGTRLLVL.

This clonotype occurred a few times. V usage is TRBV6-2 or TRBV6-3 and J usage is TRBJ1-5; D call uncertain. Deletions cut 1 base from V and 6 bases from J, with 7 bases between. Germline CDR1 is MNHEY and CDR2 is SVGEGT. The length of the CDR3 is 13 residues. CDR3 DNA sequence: TGTGCCAGCAGTTACTTGGGGTCTCAGCCCCAGCATTTT. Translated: CASSYLGSQPQHF.

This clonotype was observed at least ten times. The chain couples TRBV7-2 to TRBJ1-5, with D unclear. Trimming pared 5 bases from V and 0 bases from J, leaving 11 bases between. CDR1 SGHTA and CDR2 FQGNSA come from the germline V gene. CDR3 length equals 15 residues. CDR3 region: CASSPRTISNQPQHF. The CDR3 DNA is TGTGCCAGCAGCCCGAGGACTATTAGCAATCAGCCCCAGCATTTT.

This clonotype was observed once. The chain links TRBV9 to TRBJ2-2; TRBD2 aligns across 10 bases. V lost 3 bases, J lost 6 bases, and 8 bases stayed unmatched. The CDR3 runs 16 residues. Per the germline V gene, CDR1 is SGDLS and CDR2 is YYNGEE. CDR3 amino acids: CASSAGSGGVAGELFF. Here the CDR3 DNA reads TGTGCCAGCAGCGCGGGGAGCGGGGGGGTCGCCGGGGAGCTGTTTTTT.

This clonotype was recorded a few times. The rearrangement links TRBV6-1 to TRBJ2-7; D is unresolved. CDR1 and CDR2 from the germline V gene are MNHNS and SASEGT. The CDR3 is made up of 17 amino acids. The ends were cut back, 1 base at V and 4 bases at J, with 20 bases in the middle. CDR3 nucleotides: TGTGCCAGCAGTGAAGAAGGTGGACCCATCGGCGTTTACGAGCAGTACTTC. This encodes CASSEEGGPIGVYEQYF.

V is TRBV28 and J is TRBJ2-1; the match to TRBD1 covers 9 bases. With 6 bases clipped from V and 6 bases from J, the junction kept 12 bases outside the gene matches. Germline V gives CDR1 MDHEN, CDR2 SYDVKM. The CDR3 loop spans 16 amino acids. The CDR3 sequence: CASRRLVGQGFNEQFF. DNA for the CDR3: TGTGCCAGCAGGAGGCTTGTGGGACAGGGTTTCAATGAGCAGTTCTTC.

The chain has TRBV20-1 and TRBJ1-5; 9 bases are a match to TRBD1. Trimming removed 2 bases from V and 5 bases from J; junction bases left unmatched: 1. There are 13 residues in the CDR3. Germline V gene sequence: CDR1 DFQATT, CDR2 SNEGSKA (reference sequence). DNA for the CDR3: TGCAGTGCTAGAAGACAGGGGGATCAGCCCCAGCATTTT. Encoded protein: CSARRQGDQPQHF.

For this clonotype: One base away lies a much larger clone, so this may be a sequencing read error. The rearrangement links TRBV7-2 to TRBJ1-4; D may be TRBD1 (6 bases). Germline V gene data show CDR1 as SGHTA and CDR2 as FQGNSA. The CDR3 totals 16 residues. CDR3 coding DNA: TGTGCCAGCAGCCCGGACCCGACAGGCTATAATGAAAAACTGTCTTTT. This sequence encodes CASSPDPTGYNEKLSF.